One T cell receptor (beta chain) is described in this entry. Assay: immunoSEQ multiplex PCR; the TCRdb copy retains only in-frame clones and omits some. The sample includes roughly 400,000 clones, about 88% of them seen just once. The sample originates from a study of blood T cell repertoires in COVID-19. The V gene lost 0 bases and the J gene lost 6 bases, with 20 bases spanning the gap. The CDR3 spans 17 residues. In germline, CDR1 is MNHEY, CDR2 SVGEGT. Sequencing input: PBMCs or T cells enriched from blood (not recorded which). The J gene is TRBJ1-2, the V gene TRBV6-2 or TRBV6-3, with a weak D call TRBD1 (6 bases). This receptor was obtained from a woman aged 18-30 years who had been exposed to COVID-19. CDR3 sequence (DNA): TGTGCCAGCAGTTACTCGCCCACTGGGGGCGATCTCGATGGCTACACCTTC. Amino acids: CASSYSPTGGDLDGYTF.